The present T cell receptor beta chain was sequenced within a study of T cell clusters in autoimmune cytopenias. The study's findings and limits: The T cell clusters were defined only in silico, without experimental functional validation.

Germline CDR1 reads SGHKS; CDR2 reads YYEKEE (reference sequence). The CDR3 length is 15 residues. TRB rearrangements were amplified by touch-down multiplex PCR with mixed TRB-A/B primers. TCRdb reworked the multiplex PCR reads into one entry per CDR3 protein, no DNA. The sample totals 6,500 to 8,500 distinct CDR3 sequences; its top ten clones hold about 5%. Roughly 40,000 genome equivalents of blood DNA were amplified for TRB. By frequency, this clonotype is medium-sized. The antigen is undetermined. The TCR originated in a human donor with an autoimmune cytopenia or autoimmune hepatitis (not recorded which). The sequenced sample consisted of peripheral blood. The chain employs TRBV5-5 and TRBJ2-1; the TCRdb D gene call, TRBD2, has no DNA to confirm it. CDR3 in amino acids: CASSLGGSGTPEQFF.